This TCR beta chain was recorded in a study of radiation and T cells in renal cell carcinoma. Study-level points and caveats: From baseline, blood top tumor clonotypes peaked at 2 weeks post-radiation. Irradiated tumors had higher TCR clonality than control tumors. Sampling covered only about 1 g of each tumor. Compared with controls, irradiated tumors had more, larger dominant CDR3 motifs.

Treatment reported: 15 Gy SBRT to primary tumor, nephrectomy 4 weeks later. V dropped 1 base and J dropped 3 bases, with 10 bases sitting between them. The germline V gene has CDR1 SGHRS and CDR2 YFSETQ. The CDR3 runs to 14 residues. The table came from immunoSEQ multiplex PCR; TCRdb's copy has only in-frame clones and leaves some out. Of approximately 21,000 clones in the sample, roughly half were seen once. For this clone: The antigen remains unidentified.

The rearrangement joins TRBV5-1 to TRBJ1-2; no clear D. This TCR was sampled from a woman between 45 and 65 years old with renal cell carcinoma. The input for sequencing was tumor tissue, taken from a patient whose treatment included radiotherapy and nephrectomy. CDR3 bases: TGCGCCAGCAGCTTGTCAGACGGAGACTATGGCTACACCTTC. This codes for CASSLSDGDYGYTF.